These 12 T cell receptor beta chains share one sample of origin, sequenced in a study of response to subunit inactivated influenza vaccine. TCRdb independently ran MiXCR on the RT-PCR reads; one entry per CDR3 protein. In the table there are about 830,000 distinct CDR3 sequences, around 20% of which are singletons. Sequences were derived from PBMCs from blood, sampled about 5 days after vaccination. The source is a man over 45 who received an inactivated influenza vaccine.

There are many counts of this clonotype. The chain employs TRBV20-1 and TRBJ2-7; D is unresolved. CDR1 and CDR2 from the germline V gene are DFQATT and SNEGSKA (reference sequence). CDR3 size: 11 residues. Trimming took off 0 bases at V and 3 bases at J, with 3 bases between the two ends. CDR3 loop: CSARDNYEQYF. CDR3 DNA sequence: TGCAGTGCTAGAGATAACTACGAGCAGTACTTC.

This clonotype was counted ten times or more. The chain employs TRBV7-8 and TRBJ2-1; TRBD1 matches at 9 bases. V was pared by 8 bases and J by 2 bases, with 4 bases of the junction left unmatched. Germline CDR1 SGHVS, CDR2 FQNEAQ. CDR3 size: 14 residues. CDR3 loop: CASGRQGAYNEQFF. CDR3 coding DNA: TGTGCCAGCGGGAGACAGGGGGCCTACAATGAGCAGTTCTTC.

The chain is built from TRBV6-5 and TRBJ2-7; 11 bases are a match to TRBD2. CDR3 length: 15 amino acids. V lost 6 bases to trimming and J lost 2 bases; unmatched junction nucleotides: 6. Germline CDR1 is MNHEY and CDR2 is SVGAGI. DNA for the CDR3: TGTGCCAGCAGCTTAGCGGGAGGGGCCACCTACGAGCAGTACTTC. It yields the protein CASSLAGGATYEQYF.

In its sample, this clonotype was seen a few times. The chain combines TRBV5-1 with TRBJ1-1, with 9 bases identical to TRBD1. Germline CDR1 SGHRS, CDR2 YFSETQ. Germline trimming cut 4 bases from V and 2 bases from J; bases unmatched to any gene: 6. The CDR3 sequence is 15 residues long. As DNA, the CDR3 is TGCGCCAGCAGCAGCCAGGGACAGGGAAACACTGAAGCTTTCTTT. Translated, it gives CASSSQGQGNTEAFF.

This sequence joins TRBV6-5 and TRBJ1-5; tentative D call: TRBD1 (5 bases). The CDR3 has 15 residues. The germline V gene has CDR1 MNHEY and CDR2 SVGAGI. V lost 4 bases to trimming and J lost 4 bases, with 14 bases between them. In DNA form, the CDR3 reads TGTGCCAGCAGTTCCGCGGGGGTAGAAAATCAGCCCCAGCATTTT. The encoded protein is CASSSAGVENQPQHF.

This clonotype was seen a few times. This chain joins TRBV4-1 and TRBJ2-7, with D perhaps assigned TRBD1 or TRBD2 (5 bases each). Trimming removed 1 base from V and 2 bases from J, with 18 bases in between. The CDR3 loop spans 17 amino acids. Per germline, CDR1 MGHRA and CDR2 YSYEKL. CDR3 nucleotides: TGCGCCAGCAGCCAAGGACGCCCGGGGCAGAAGACCTACGAGCAGTACTTC. This gives the protein CASSQGRPGQKTYEQYF.

The CDR3 loop reads CASSLGPPQGQPQHF. The CDR3 DNA reads TGTGCCAGCAGTTTAGGGCCACCGCAAGGACAGCCCCAGCATTTT. V is TRBV12-3 or TRBV12-4 and J is TRBJ1-5; the D is unclear. The V and J ends lost 1 base and 7 bases respectively, with 14 bases between them. The length of the CDR3 is 15 residues.

This clonotype has ten or more counts. In DNA, the CDR3 is TGCAGTGCTAGGGAAGGACTAGCGGGAGTCGAGCAGTACTTC. The encoded protein is CSAREGLAGVEQYF. The V call is TRBV20-1, the J call TRBJ2-7, with 13 bases fitting TRBD2. The V gene end was trimmed by 3 bases and the J gene end by 6 bases; junction bases not matched to a gene: 5. The germline gives CDR1 DFQATT, CDR2 SNEGSKA (reference sequence). The CDR3 totals 14 residues.

In this sample, this clonotype turned up a few times. V gene TRBV28 combines with J gene TRBJ2-3, with D possibly being TRBD2 (6 bases). The V gene's germline CDR1 is MDHEN and CDR2 SYDVKM. The CDR3 runs 13 residues. V lost 5 bases and J lost 7, with 13 bases in between. As DNA, the CDR3 is TGTGCCAGCAGTCCGGGAGTGAGGAATACGCAGTATTTT. It is translated as CASSPGVRNTQYF. Variable domain in full (rest from reference TRBV28 and TRBJ2-3): DVKVTQSSRYLVKRTGEKVFLECVQDMDHENMFWYRQDPGLGLRLIYFSYDVKMKEKGDIPEGYSVSREKKERFSLILESASTNQTSMYLCASSPGVRNTQYFGPGTRLTVL.

At least ten counts were recorded for this clonotype. The chain uses TRBV29-1 and TRBJ2-5; possibly TRBD1 or TRBD2 for D (5 bases each). CDR1 SQVTM and CDR2 ANQGSEA come from the germline V gene. This CDR3 is built from 12 residues. V was cut by 2 bases and J by 10 bases, with 14 bases left in between. For the CDR3, the DNA is TGCAGCGTTGAAATTCAGAGGGGTCTCCAGTACTTC. It codes for CSVEIQRGLQYF.

This clonotype was detected a few times. The V call is TRBV7-9, the J call TRBJ2-1; D is tentatively TRBD1 or TRBD2 (6 bases each). The germline V and J ends were trimmed by 4 bases and 4 bases, with 14 bases remaining between them. There are 15 residues in the CDR3. Germline V CDR1 and CDR2: SEHNR, FQNEAQ (reference sequence). CDR3: CASSSFRGQYNEQFF. CDR3 DNA: TGTGCCAGCAGCTCGTTTCGGGGGCAGTACAATGAGCAGTTCTTC.

This clonotype appeared a few times. This chain links TRBV12-3 or TRBV12-4 with TRBJ2-2; no reliable D call. The V and J ends lost 5 bases and 4 bases respectively, with 14 bases between them. This CDR3 has 15 amino acids. DNA for the CDR3: TGTGCCAGCAGTACAGCTATGCGGCCCACCGGGGAGCTGTTTTTT. Encoded protein: CASSTAMRPTGELFF.